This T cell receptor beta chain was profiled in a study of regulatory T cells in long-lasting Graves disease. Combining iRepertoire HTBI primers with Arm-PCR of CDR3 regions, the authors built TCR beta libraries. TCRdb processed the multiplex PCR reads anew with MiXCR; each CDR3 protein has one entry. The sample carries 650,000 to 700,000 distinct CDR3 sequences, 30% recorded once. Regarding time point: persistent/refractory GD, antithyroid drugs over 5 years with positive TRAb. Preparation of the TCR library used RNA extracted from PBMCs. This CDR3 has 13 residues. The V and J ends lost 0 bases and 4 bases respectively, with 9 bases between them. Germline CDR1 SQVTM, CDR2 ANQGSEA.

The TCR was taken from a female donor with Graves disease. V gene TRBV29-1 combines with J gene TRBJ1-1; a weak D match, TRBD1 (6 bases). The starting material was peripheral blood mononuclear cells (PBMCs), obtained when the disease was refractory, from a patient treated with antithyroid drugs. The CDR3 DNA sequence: TGCAGCGTTGAAGACCTACAGGGCACTGAAGCTTTCTTT. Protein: CSVEDLQGTEAFF.